The clone carrying this T cell receptor (beta chain) was detected only a few times. Its antigen is not identified. CDR3 size: 16 residues. The germline gives CDR1 SGHVS, CDR2 FQNEAQ. With 6 bases clipped from V and 8 bases from J, the junction kept 8 bases outside the gene matches. This entry belongs to a study of identical twins. General study points: Twin pairs had excess sharing that was weaker in beta out-of-frame sequences.

Through template switching, a universal primer site was introduced, and the cDNA contained unique molecular identifiers. Via MiXCR, TCRdb re-called the 5' RACE reads, giving one row per CDR3 protein. This table has 700,000 or so distinct CDR3 sequences, approximately 9% appearing once. These data also formed part of another study, on yellow fever vaccine responses in identical twins.

The chain uses TRBV7-8 and TRBJ2-1, with 15 bases fitting TRBD2. Material: PBMCs. The sequence derives from a woman aged 18-29 years in good health. CDR3 in DNA: TGTGCCAGCAGGGAGAGGGGACTAGCGGGGGGCGATGAGCAGTTCTTC. Translating it yields CASRERGLAGGDEQFF.